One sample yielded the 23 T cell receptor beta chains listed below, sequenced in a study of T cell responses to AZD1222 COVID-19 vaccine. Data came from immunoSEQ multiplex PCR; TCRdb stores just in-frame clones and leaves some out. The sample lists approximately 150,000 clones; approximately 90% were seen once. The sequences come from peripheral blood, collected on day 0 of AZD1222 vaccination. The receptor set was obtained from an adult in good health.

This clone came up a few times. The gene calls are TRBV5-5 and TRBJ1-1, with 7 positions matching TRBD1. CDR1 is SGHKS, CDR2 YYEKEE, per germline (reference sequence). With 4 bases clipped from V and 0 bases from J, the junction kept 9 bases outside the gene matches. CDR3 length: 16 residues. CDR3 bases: TGTGCCAGCAGCCGAACCCAGGACAGGTTGAACACTGAAGCTTTCTTT. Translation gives CASSRTQDRLNTEAFF. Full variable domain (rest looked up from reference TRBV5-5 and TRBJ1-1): DAGVTQSPTHLIKTRGQQVTLRCSPISGHKSVSWYQQVLGQGPQFIFQYYEKEERGRGNFPDRFSARQFPNYSSELNVNALLLGDSALYLCASSRTQDRLNTEAFFGQGTRLTVV.

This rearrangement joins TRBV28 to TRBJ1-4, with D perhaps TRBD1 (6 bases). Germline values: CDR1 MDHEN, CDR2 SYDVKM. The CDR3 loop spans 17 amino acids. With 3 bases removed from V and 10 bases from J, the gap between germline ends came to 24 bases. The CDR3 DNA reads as TGTGCCAGCAGTTTTCGGCAGGGGTTGTCGGTTCAGGGAAAACTGTTTTTT. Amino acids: CASSFRQGLSVQGKLFF.

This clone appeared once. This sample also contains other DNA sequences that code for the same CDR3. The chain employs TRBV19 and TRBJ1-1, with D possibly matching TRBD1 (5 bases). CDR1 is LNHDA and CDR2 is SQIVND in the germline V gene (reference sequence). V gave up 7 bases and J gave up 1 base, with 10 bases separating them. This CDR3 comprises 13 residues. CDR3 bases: TGTGCCAGTACGGGGCAGAGGAACACTGAAGCTTTCTTT. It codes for CASTGQRNTEAFF.

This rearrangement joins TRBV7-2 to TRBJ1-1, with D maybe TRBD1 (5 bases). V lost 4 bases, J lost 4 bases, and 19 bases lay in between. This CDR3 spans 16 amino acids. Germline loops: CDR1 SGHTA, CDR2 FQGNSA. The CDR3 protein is CASSSSGRRGSTEAFF. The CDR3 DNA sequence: TGTGCCAGCAGCTCATCAGGACGGAGGGGCTCCACTGAAGCTTTCTTT.

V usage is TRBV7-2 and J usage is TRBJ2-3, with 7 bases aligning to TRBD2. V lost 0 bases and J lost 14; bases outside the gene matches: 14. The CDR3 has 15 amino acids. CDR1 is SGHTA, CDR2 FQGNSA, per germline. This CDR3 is CASSLAGDYTPYAYF. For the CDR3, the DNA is TGTGCCAGCAGCTTAGCGGGGGACTACACGCCGTATGCGTATTTT.

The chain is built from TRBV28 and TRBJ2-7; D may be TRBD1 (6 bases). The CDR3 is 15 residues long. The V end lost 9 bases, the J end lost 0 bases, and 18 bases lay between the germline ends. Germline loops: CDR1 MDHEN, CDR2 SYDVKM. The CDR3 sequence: CASQPLDRSSYEQYF. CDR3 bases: TGTGCCAGTCAACCGCTGGACAGAAGCTCCTACGAGCAGTACTTC.

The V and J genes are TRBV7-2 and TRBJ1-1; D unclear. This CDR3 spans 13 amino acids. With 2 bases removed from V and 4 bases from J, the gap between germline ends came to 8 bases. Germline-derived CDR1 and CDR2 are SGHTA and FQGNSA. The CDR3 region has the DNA TGTGCCAGCAGCTTAAACGGCGGCACTGAAGCTTTCTTT. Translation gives CASSLNGGTEAFF. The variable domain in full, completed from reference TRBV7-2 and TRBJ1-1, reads GAGVSQSPSNKVTEKGKDVELRCDPISGHTALYWYRQSLGQGLEFLIYFQGNSAPDKSGLPSDRFSAERTGGSVSTLTIQRTQQEDSAVYLCASSLNGGTEAFFGQGTRLTVV.

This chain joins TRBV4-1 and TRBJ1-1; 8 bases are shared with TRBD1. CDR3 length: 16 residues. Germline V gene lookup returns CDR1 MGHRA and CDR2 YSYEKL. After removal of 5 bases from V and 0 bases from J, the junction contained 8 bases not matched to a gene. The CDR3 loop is CASSYPRDRMNTEAFF. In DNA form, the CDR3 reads TGCGCCAGCAGCTATCCCCGGGACAGGATGAACACTGAAGCTTTCTTT.

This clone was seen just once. The CDR3 protein is CASSQVKGQGGETQYF. Written as DNA, the CDR3 is TGTGCCAGCAGCCAAGTGAAAGGACAGGGCGGAGAGACCCAGTACTTC. V gene TRBV4-2 combines with J gene TRBJ2-5; TRBD1 matches 8 bases. This CDR3 comprises 16 residues. The V segment lost 1 base and the J segment 4 bases; nucleotides outside the gene matches: 8. CDR1 is LGHNA and CDR2 is YNFKEQ in the germline V gene.

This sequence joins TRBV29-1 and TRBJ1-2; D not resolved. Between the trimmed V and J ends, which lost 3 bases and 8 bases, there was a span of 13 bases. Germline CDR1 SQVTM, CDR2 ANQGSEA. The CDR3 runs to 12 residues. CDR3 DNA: TGCAGCGTTGAGCCGGCCCTCTGGGGCTACACCTTC. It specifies CSVEPALWGYTF.

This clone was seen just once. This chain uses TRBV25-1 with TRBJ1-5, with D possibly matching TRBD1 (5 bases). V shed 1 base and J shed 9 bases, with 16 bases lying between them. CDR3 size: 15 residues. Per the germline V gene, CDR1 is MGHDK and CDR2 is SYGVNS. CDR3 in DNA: TGTGCCAGCAGTGAATCAGGGCTGGCATCGGGGCCCCAGCATTTT. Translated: CASSESGLASGPQHF.

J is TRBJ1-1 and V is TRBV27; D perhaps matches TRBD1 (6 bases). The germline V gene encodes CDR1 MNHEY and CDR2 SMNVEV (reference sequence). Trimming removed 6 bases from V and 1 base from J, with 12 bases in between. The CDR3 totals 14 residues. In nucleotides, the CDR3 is TGTGCCAGCAGCCTTATGACAGGGAACACTGAAGCTTTCTTT. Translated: CASSLMTGNTEAFF.

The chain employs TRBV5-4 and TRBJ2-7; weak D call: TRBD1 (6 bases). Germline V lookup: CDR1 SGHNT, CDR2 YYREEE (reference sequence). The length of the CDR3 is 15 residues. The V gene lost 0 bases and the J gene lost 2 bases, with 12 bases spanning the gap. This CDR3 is CASSLGTGNPYEQYF. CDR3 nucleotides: TGTGCCAGCAGCTTGGGAACAGGGAACCCCTACGAGCAGTACTTC. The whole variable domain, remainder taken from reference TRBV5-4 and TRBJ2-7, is ETGVTQSPTHLIKTRGQQVTLRCSSQSGHNTVSWYQQALGQGPQFIFQYYREEENGRGNFPPRFSGLQFPNYSSELNVNALELDDSALYLCASSLGTGNPYEQYFGPGTRLTVT.

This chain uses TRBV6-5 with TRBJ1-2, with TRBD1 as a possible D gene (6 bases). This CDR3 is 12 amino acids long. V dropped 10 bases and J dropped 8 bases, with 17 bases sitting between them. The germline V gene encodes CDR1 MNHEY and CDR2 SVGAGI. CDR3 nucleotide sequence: TGTGCCACCGGTGGGGGCAGCAGGGGCTACACCTTC. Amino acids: CATGGGSRGYTF.

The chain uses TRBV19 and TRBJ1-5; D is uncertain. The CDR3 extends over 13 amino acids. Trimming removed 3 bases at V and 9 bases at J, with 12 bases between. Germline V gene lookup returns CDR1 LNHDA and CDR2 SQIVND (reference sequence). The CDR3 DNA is TGTGCCAGTAGTATGCCCCCCGGTCGGCCCCAGCATTTT. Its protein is CASSMPPGRPQHF.

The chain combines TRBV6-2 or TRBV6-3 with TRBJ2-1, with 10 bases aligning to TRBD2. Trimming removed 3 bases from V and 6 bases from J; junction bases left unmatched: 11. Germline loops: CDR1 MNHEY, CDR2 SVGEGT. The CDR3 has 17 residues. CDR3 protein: CASSYNSGRAIINEQFF. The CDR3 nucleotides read TGTGCCAGCAGTTATAACAGCGGGAGGGCAATTATCAATGAGCAGTTCTTC.

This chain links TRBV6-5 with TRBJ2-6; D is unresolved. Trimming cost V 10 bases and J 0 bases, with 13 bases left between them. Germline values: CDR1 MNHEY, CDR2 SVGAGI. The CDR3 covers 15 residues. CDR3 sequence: CATRNPSSGANVLTF. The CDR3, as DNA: TGTGCCACCAGGAATCCTAGCTCTGGGGCCAACGTCCTGACTTTC.

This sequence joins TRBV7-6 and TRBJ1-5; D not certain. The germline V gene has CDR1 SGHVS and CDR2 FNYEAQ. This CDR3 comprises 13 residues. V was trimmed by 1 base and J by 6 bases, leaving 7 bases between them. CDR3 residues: CASSLGFGQPQHF. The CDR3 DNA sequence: TGTGCCAGCAGCTTAGGATTCGGTCAGCCCCAGCATTTT.

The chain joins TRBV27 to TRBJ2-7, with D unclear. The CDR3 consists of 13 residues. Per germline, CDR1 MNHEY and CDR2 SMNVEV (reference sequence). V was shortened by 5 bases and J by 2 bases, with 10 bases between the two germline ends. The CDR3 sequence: CASSREAPYEQYF. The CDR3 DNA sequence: TGTGCCAGCAGTCGAGAGGCCCCCTACGAGCAGTACTTC.

The CDR3 DNA reads TGTGCCAGCAGCGTAGGGGGGGACTTCACAGATACGCAGTATTTT. Translated, it gives CASSVGGDFTDTQYF. V and J are TRBV9 and TRBJ2-3; D possibly corresponds to TRBD2 (6 bases). V shed 0 bases and J shed 2 bases, with 10 bases lying between them. Germline values: CDR1 SGDLS, CDR2 YYNGEE. The CDR3 is 15 residues long.

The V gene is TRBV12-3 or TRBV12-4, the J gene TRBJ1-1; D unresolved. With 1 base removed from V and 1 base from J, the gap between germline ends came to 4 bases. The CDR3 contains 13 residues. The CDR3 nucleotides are TGTGCCAGCAGTTTAGGGGCGAACACTGAAGCTTTCTTT. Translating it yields CASSLGANTEAFF.

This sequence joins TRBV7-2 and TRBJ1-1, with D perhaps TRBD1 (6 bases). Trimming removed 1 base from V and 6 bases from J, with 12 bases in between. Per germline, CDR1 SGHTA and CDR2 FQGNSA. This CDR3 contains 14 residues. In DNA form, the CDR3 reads TGTGCCAGCAGCTTAGGGGCAGGGGATGCTGAAGCTTTCTTT. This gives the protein CASSLGAGDAEAFF.

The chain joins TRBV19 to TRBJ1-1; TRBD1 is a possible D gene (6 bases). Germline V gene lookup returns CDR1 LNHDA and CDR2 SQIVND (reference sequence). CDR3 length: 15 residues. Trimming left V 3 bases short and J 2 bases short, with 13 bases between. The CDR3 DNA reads TGTGCCAGTAGTATGGGGGGCCCTCCTAACACTGAAGCTTTCTTT. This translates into CASSMGGPPNTEAFF.